The entry below gives a single TCR beta chain sequence along with its context. The sample originates from a study of blood T cell repertoires in COVID-19. Unmatched junction bases numbered 5, after V lost 3 bases and J lost 6 bases. This CDR3 has 14 amino acids. CDR1 and CDR2 (germline): SEHNR, FQNEAQ (reference sequence). How the authors handled the data: From reference gene primer amplification, estimates of nucleated cell counts were derived. Profiled with immunoSEQ multiplex PCR; TCRdb holds only in-frame clones, not every one. For V, J and clone size, that table is used; D and trimming come from the DNA. The sample comprises 180,000 or so clones, about 81% of which are singletons, and over 7.5% rests with the top ten.

This TCR was sampled from a woman in her 70s with acute or convalescent COVID-19. The V call is TRBV7-9, the J call TRBJ1-3, with TRBD1 matching 7 bases. The sequencing input was peripheral blood. CDR3 sequence: CASSFDRAENTIYF. The DNA of the CDR3 is TGTGCCAGCAGCTTCGACAGGGCGGAAAACACCATATATTTT.